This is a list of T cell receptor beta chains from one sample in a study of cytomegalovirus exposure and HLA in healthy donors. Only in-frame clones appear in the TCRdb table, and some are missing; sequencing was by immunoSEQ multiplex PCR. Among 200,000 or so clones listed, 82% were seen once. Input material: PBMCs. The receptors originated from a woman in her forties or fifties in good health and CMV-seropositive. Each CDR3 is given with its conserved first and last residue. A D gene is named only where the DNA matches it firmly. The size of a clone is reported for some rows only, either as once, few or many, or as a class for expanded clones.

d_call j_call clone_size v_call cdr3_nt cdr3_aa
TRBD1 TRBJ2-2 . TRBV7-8 TGTGCCAGCAGGCAGACAGGGTGGCACGGGGAGCTGTTTTTT CASRQTGWHGELFF
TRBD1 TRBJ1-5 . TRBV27 TGTGCCAGCAGTTCCCCTGGACAGGGAGGAAGCAATCAGCCCCAGCATTTT CASSSPGQGGSNQPQHF
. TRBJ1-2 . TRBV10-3 TGTGCCATCAGCCTAGAAAATGGCTACACCTTC CAISLENGYTF
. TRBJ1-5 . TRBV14 TGTGCCAGCAGGTTCGAAGGGGATAGCAATCAGCCCCAGCATTTT CASRFEGDSNQPQHF
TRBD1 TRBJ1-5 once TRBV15 TGTGCCACCAGCAGGGGACAGGGAGATCAGCCCCAGCATTTT CATSRGQGDQPQHF
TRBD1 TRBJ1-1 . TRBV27 TGTGCCAGCAGTCTCGGGACAGGGTGGACTGAAGCTTTCTTT CASSLGTGWTEAFF
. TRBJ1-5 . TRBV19 TGTGCCAGTAGTTACGGGGAAGGGGGGCCCCAGCATTTT CASSYGEGGPQHF
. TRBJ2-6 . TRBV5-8 TGTGCCAGCAGCTGGGATTTACAGGGCGGTGGGGCCAACGTCCTGACTTTC CASSWDLQGGGANVLTF
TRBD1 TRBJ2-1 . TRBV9 TGTGCCAGCAGCGTAGATTCAGGGGGCAATGAGCAGTTCTTC CASSVDSGGNEQFF
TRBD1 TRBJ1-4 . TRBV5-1 TGCGCCAGCAGCGCACCGACAGGGGGTGAAGAAAAACTGTTTTTT CASSAPTGGEEKLFF
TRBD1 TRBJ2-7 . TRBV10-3 TGTGCCTCCCGGGCGGGGACAGGCTCCTACGAGCAGTACTTC CASRAGTGSYEQYF
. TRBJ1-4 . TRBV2 TGTGCCAGCAGTTACGAAAGGGAGTGGGAAAAACTGTTTTTT CASSYEREWEKLFF
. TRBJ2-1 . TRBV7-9 TGTGCCAGCAGCCAAGGACGGGAGAGAATCCATGAGCAGTTCTTC CASSQGRERIHEQFF
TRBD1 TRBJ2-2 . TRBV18 TGTGCCAGCTCACCGGGGACAGCGAACACCGGGGAGCTGTTTTTT CASSPGTANTGELFF
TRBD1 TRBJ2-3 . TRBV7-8 TGTGCCAGCAGCTCGGACAGGGAAGATACGCAGTATTTT CASSSDREDTQYF
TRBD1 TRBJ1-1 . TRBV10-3 TGTGCCATAGGGGACAGCTTGAACACTGAAGCTTTCTTT CAIGDSLNTEAFF
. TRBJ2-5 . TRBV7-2 TGTGCCAGCAGCTTACGAGGTCGGGGTCAAGAGACCCAGTACTTC CASSLRGRGQETQYF
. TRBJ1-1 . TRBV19 TGTGCCAGCAGTCGGGGAGATCCGGGACTTGGGAGGTGGACTGAAGCTTTCTTT CASSRGDPGLGRWTEAFF
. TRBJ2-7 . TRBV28 TGTGCCAGCACGAGCAGGGACTACGAGCAGTACTTC CASTSRDYEQYF
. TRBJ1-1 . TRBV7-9 TGTGCCAGCAGCCCATTAGGACAGAGGAACACTGAAGCTTTCTTT CASSPLGQRNTEAFF
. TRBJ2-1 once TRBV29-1 TGCAGCGTTGAAGAAGCGGAGCAGTTCTTC CSVEEAEQFF
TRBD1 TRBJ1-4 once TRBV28 TGTGCCAGCAGTTCCGCGACAGGGGGTAATGAAAAACTGTTTTTT CASSSATGGNEKLFF
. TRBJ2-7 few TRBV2 TGTGCCAGCTCGTTAGATGTCTACGAGCAGTACTTC CASSLDVYEQYF
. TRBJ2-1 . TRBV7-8 TGTGCCAGCAGCTTGAGTCTGTACTCCTACAATGAGCAGTTCTTC CASSLSLYSYNEQFF
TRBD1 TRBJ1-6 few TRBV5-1 TGCGCCAGCAGCTTGGCCGACAGGGGTAATTCACCCCTCCACTTT CASSLADRGNSPLHF
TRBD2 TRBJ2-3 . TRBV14 TGTGCCAGCAGCCCCAGGACTAGCGGGAGGTTTCCAGATACGCAGTATTTT CASSPRTSGRFPDTQYF
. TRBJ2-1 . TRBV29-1 TGCAGCGTTGAAGATGAGGAGAAGCAAAATGAGCAGTTCTTC CSVEDEEKQNEQFF
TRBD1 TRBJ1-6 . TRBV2 TGTGCCAGCAGGGCCGGGACAGCCTCCTATAATTCACCCCTCCACTTT CASRAGTASYNSPLHF
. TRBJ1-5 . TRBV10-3 TGTGCCATCAGTGACATCTCCCAGGGCAATCAGCCCCAGCATTTT CAISDISQGNQPQHF
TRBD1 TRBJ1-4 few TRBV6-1 TGTGCCAGCACCCCGACAGGGGTAGGCGAAAAACTGTTTTTT CASTPTGVGEKLFF
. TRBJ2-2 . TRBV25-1 TGTGCCAGCAGAGACGGGACTCCGAACACCGGGGAGCTGTTTTTT CASRDGTPNTGELFF
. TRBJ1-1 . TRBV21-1 TGTGCCAGCAGCAAAGTCCGGACACCAAACACTGAAGCTTTCTTT CASSKVRTPNTEAFF
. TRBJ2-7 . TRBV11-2 TGTGCCAGCAGCTTAAAAGGGGCCGAGCAGTACTTC CASSLKGAEQYF
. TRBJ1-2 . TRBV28 TGTGCCAGCAGTCCCTCCCACTACGGTAACTATGGCTACACCTTC CASSPSHYGNYGYTF
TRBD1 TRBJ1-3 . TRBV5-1 TGCGCCAGCAGCTTGGCACGTGGGGAAGACAGGGGCTCTGGAAACACCATATATTTT CASSLARGEDRGSGNTIYF
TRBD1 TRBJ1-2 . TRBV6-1 TGTGCCAGCAGTGTCGACAGGGGGGCCTATGGCTACACCTTC CASSVDRGAYGYTF
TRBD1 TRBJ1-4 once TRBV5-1 TGCGCCAGCAACCTCATCCGGACAGGGGGCGAGTTTGAGGGGCGGGACGATAATGAAAAACTGTTTTTT CASNLIRTGGEFEGRDDNEKLFF
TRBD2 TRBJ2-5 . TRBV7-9 TGTGCCAGCAGCTTAGCCGGGGGGGCCCGGGAGACCCAGTACTTC CASSLAGGARETQYF
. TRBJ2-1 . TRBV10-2 TGCGCCAGCAGTGAGAGCGTGAGGTATGGAGACTCCTACAATGAGCAGTTCTTC CASSESVRYGDSYNEQFF